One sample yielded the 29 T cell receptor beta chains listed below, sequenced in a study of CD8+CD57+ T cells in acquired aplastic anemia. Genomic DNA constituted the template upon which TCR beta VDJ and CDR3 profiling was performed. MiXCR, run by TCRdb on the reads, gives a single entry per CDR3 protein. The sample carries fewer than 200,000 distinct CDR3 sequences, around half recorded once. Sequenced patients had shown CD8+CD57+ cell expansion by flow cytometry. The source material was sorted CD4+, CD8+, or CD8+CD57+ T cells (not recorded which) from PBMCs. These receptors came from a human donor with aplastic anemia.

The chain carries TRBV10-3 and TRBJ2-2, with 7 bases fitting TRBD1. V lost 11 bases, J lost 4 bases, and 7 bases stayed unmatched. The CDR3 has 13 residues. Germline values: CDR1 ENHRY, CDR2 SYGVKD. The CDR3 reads CAAGRGTTGELFF. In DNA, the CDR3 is TGTGCCGCCGGCAGGGGGACCACCGGGGAGCTGTTTTTT.

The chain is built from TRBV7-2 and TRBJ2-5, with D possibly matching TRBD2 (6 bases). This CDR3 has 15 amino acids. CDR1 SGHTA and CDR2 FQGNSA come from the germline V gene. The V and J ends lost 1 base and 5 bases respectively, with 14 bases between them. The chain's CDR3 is CASSLGAGTSETQYF. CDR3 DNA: TGTGCCAGCAGCTTAGGGGCGGGGACGAGCGAGACCCAGTACTTC.

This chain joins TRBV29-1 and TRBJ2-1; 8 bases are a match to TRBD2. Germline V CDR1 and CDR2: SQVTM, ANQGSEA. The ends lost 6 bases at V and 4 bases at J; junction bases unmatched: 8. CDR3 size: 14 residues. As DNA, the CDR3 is TGCAGCGTGGACGGGGGGGTATTATACAATGAGCAGTTCTTC. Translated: CSVDGGVLYNEQFF.

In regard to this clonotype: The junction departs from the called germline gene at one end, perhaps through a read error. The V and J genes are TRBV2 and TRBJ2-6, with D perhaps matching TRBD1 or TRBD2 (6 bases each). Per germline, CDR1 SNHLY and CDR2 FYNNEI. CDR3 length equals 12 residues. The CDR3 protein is CASSTPGATEAF. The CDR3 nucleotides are TGTGCCAGCAGTACCCCGGGGGCCACTGAAGCTTTC.

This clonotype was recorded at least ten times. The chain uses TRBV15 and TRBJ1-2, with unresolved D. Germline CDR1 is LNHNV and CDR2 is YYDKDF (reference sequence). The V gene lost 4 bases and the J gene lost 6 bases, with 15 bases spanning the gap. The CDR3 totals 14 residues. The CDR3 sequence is CATSKAGSLHGYTF. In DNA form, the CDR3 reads TGTGCCACCAGCAAGGCGGGCAGTCTTCATGGCTACACCTTC. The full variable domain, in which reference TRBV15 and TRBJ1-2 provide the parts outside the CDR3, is DAMVIQNPRYQVTQFGKPVTLSCSQTLNHNVMYWYQQKSSQAPKLLFHYYDKDFNNEADTPDNFQSRRPNTSFCFLDIRSPGLGDTAMYLCATSKAGSLHGYTFGSGTRLTVV.

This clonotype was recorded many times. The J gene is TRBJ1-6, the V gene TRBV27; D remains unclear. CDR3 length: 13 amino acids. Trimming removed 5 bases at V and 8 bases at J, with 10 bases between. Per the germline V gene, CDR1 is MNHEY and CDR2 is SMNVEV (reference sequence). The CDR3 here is CASSVIGDSPLHF. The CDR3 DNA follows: TGTGCCAGCAGTGTAATCGGAGATTCACCCCTCCACTTT.

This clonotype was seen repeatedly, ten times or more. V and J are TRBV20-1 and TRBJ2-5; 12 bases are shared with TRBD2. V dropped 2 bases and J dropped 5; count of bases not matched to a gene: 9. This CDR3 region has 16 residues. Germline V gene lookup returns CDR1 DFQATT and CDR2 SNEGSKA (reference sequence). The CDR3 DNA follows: TGCAGTGCTAGACCACCGACTAGCGGGAGTAAGGAGACCCAGTACTTC. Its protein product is CSARPPTSGSKETQYF.

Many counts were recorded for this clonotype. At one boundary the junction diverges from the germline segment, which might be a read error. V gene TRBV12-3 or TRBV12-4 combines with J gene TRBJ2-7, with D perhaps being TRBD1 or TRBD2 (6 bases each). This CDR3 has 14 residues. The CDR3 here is CVSSFQGTSYEQYF. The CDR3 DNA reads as TGTGTCAGCAGTTTTCAGGGGACTTCCTACGAGCAGTACTTC.

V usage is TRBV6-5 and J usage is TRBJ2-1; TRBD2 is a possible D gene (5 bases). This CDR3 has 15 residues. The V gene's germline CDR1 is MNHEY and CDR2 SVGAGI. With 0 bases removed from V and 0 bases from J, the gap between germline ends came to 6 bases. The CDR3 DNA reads TGTGCCAGCAGTTACTCGGGGAGCTCCTACAATGAGCAGTTCTTC. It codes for CASSYSGSSYNEQFF.

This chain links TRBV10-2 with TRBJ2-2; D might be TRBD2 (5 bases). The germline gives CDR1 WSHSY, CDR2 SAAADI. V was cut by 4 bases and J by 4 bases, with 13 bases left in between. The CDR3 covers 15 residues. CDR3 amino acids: CASSGKGEGTGELFF. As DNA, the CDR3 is TGCGCCAGCAGTGGAAAGGGCGAGGGCACCGGGGAGCTGTTTTTT.

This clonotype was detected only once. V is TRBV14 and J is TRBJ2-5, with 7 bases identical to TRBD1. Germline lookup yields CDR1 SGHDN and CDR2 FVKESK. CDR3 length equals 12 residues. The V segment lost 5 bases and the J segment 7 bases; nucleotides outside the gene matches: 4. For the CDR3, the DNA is TGTGCCAGCAGCTCCCAGGGGGTGACCCAGTACTTC. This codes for CASSSQGVTQYF.

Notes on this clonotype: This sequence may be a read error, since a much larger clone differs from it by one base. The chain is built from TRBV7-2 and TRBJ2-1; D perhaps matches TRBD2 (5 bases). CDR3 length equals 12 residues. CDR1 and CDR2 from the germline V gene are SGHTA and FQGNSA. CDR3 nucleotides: TGTGCCAGCAGCTCCCCTAGCTTTAGTCAGTCCTTC. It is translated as CASSSPSFSQSF.

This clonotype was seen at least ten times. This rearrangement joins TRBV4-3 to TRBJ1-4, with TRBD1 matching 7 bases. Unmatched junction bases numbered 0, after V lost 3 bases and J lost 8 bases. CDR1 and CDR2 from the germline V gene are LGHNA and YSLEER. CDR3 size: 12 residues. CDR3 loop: CASSQDREKLFF. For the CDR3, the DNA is TGCGCCAGCAGCCAGGACAGGGAAAAACTGTTTTTT.

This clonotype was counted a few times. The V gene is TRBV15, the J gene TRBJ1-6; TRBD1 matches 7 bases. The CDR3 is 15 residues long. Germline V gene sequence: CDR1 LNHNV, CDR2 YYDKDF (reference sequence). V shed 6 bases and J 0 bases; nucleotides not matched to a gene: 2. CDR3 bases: TGTGCCACCAGTCGGGACAGCTCCTATAATTCACCCCTCCACTTT. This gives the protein CATSRDSSYNSPLHF.

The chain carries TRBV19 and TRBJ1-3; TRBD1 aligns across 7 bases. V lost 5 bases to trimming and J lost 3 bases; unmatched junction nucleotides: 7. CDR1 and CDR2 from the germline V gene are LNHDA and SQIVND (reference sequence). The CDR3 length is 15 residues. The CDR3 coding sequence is TGTGCCAGTAGTCCCTCGACAGGGCTTGGAAACACCATATATTTT. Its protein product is CASSPSTGLGNTIYF.

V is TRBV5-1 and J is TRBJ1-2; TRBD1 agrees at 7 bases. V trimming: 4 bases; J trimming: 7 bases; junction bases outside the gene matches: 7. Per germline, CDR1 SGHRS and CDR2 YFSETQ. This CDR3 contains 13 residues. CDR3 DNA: TGCGCCAGCAGCGTCGACAGGGTGGGTGGCTACACCTTC. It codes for CASSVDRVGGYTF.

This CDR3 is CASSYRVGSEKLFF. DNA for the CDR3: TGTGCCAGCAGCTACAGGGTTGGTTCTGAAAAACTGTTTTTT. The chain is built from TRBV6-5 and TRBJ1-4; the D gene is possibly TRBD1 (6 bases). CDR1 and CDR2 from the germline V gene are MNHEY and SVGAGI. The CDR3 runs to 14 residues. The V end lost 6 bases, the J end lost 7 bases, and 15 bases lay between the germline ends.

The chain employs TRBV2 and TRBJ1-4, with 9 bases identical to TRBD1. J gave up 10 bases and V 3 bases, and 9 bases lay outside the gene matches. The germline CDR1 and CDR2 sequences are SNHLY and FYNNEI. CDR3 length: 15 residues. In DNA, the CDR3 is TGTGCCAGCAGTGAGATGGGACAGGGTATAGGAAAACTGTTTTTT. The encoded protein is CASSEMGQGIGKLFF.

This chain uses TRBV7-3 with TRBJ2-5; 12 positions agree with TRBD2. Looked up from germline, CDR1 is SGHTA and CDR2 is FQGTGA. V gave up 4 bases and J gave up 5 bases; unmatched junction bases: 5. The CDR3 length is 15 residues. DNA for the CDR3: TGTGCCAGCAGCTCGACTAGCGGGAGTGGGGAGACCCAGTACTTC. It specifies CASSSTSGSGETQYF.

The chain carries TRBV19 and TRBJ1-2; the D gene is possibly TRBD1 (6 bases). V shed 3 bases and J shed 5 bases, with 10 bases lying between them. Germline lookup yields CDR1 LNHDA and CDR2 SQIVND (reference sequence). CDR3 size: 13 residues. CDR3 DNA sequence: TGTGCCAGTAGTATCGACAGGTTATATGGCTACACCTTC. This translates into CASSIDRLYGYTF.

This chain's CDR3 is CASGQARGGYTF. CDR3 DNA sequence: TGTGCCAGTGGACAGGCTCGAGGTGGCTACACCTTC. This rearrangement joins TRBV19 to TRBJ1-2, with TRBD1 matching 7 bases. This CDR3 comprises 12 residues. CDR1 and CDR2 (germline): LNHDA, SQIVND (reference sequence). The V gene end was trimmed by 8 bases and the J gene end by 7 bases; junction bases not matched to a gene: 7.

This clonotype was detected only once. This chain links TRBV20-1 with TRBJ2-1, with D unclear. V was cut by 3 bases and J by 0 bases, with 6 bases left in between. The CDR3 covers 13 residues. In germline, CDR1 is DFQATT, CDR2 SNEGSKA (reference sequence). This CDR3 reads CSASGSSYNEQFF. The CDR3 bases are TGCAGTGCTAGCGGTAGCTCCTACAATGAGCAGTTCTTC.

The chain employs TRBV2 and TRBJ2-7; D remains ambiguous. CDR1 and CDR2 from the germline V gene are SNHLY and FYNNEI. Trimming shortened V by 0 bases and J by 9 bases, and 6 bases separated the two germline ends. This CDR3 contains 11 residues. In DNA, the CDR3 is TGTGCCAGCAGTGAAGCGCTCCGGCAGTACTTC. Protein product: CASSEALRQYF.

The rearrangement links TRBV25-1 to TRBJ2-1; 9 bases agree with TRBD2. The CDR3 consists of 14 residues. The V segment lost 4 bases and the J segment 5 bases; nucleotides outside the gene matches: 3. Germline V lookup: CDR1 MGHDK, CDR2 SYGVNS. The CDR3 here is CASSGLAGDNEQFF. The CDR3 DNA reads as TGTGCCAGCAGTGGGTTAGCGGGAGACAATGAGCAGTTCTTC.

In nucleotides, the CDR3 is TGCAGTGCTAGACGACTAGCGGCGGACACCGGGGAGCTGTTTTTT. Protein: CSARRLAADTGELFF. The gene calls are TRBV20-1 and TRBJ2-2; 9 nucleotides agree with TRBD2. CDR1 is DFQATT, CDR2 SNEGSKA, per germline (reference sequence). Trimming removed 2 bases from V and 3 bases from J; junction bases left unmatched: 4. This CDR3 has 15 amino acids.

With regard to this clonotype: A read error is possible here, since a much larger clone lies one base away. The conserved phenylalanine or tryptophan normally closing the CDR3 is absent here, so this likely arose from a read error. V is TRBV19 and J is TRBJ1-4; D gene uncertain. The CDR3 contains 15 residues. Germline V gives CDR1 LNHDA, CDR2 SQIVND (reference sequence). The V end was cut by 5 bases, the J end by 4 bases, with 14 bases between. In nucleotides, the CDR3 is TGTGCCAGTAGTCCCCGTGGCGGGGTTAATGAAAAACTGTTTTTG. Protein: CASSPRGGVNEKLFL.

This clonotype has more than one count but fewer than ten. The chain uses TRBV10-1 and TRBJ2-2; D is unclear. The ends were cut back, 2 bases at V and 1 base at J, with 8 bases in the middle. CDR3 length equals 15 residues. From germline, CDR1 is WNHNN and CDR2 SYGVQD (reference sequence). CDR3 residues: CASSENGRNTGELFF. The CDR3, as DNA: TGCGCCAGCAGTGAGAATGGTAGGAACACCGGGGAGCTGTTTTTT.

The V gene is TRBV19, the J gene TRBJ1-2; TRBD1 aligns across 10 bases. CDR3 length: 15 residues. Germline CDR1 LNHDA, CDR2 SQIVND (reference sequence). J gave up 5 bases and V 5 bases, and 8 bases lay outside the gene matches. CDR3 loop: CASSPNSDRGYGYTF. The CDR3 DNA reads TGTGCCAGTAGTCCTAATTCGGACAGGGGGTATGGCTACACCTTC.

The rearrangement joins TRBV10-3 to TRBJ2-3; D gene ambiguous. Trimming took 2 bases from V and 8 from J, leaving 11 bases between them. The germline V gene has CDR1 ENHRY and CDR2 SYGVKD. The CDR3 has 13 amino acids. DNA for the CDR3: TGTGCCATCAGTGAGGGATCCCCAGGTACGCAGTATTTT. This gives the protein CAISEGSPGTQYF.